This T cell receptor (beta chain) is drawn from a study of T cells in localized non-small cell lung cancer. Worth noting for this clone: The antigen remains undetermined.

This CDR3 spans 14 amino acids. V dropped 6 bases and J dropped 5; count of bases not matched to a gene: 7. Per germline, CDR1 SQVTM and CDR2 ANQGSEA. Findings and limits, study-wide: Sequencing was restricted to one tumor region; therefore, heterogeneity remains possible. T cell clonality was highest in uninvolved adjacent lung, above tumor.

Clones were sequenced by immunoSEQ multiplex PCR, and TCRdb holds only the in-frame ones, with some missing. Of about 18,000 clones listed, around 89% were seen once; the top ten hold approximately 4%. Sequenced here: peripheral blood, sampled before any cancer treatment. This receptor was obtained from an older male donor with stage II squamous cell lung carcinoma. The J gene is TRBJ2-1, the V gene TRBV29-1; TRBD2 aligns across 10 bases. The CDR3 loop is CSVVSGRVNNEQFF. DNA of the CDR3: TGCAGCGTGGTGAGCGGGAGGGTTAACAATGAGCAGTTCTTC.